This passage covers 27 T cell receptor beta chains from one sample sequenced in a study of T cell responses to AZD1222 COVID-19 vaccine. The data were produced by immunoSEQ multiplex PCR, yet TCRdb's version contains in-frame clones alone and is incomplete. The table includes about 99,000 clones, 90% detected once. The source material was peripheral blood, sampled on day 0 of AZD1222 vaccination. These receptors came from an adult in good health.

The chain couples TRBV27 to TRBJ2-5; 7 nucleotides line up with TRBD2. Germline CDR1 and CDR2: MNHEY and SMNVEV (reference sequence). With V trimmed by 5 bases and J by 4 bases, 7 bases remained unmatched. The CDR3 is 14 amino acids. CDR3 in DNA: TGTGCCAGCAGTCAAGCGGGGTCGGGAGAGACCCAGTACTTC. Translating gives CASSQAGSGETQYF.

This clone was recorded once. The rearrangement uses TRBV27 and TRBJ1-1, with D perhaps matching TRBD1 (6 bases). The germline V gene encodes CDR1 MNHEY and CDR2 SMNVEV (reference sequence). CDR3 size: 15 residues. Trimming removed 6 bases from V and 4 bases from J, with 18 bases in between. The CDR3 protein is CASSPLSGAVTEAFF. In DNA form, the CDR3 reads TGTGCCAGCAGCCCGCTTTCAGGGGCGGTCACTGAAGCTTTCTTT.

J is TRBJ1-2 and V is TRBV5-1, with 7 bases aligning to TRBD1. The V gene's germline CDR1 is SGHRS and CDR2 YFSETQ. This CDR3 comprises 14 residues. V dropped 4 bases and J dropped 0; count of bases not matched to a gene: 3. CDR3 loop: CASSRDSPNYGYTF. CDR3 in DNA: TGCGCCAGCAGCCGGGACAGCCCTAACTATGGCTACACCTTC.

The rearrangement links TRBV28 to TRBJ2-2; unclear D gene. This CDR3 has 11 amino acids. Per germline, CDR1 MDHEN and CDR2 SYDVKM. V lost 3 bases, J lost 10 bases, and 6 bases lay in between. CDR3 residues: CASSLWQELFF. The CDR3 coding sequence is TGTGCCAGCAGTTTGTGGCAGGAGCTGTTTTTT.

The chain couples TRBV2 to TRBJ1-5, with D perhaps matching TRBD1 (5 bases). The V and J ends lost 4 bases and 6 bases respectively, with 10 bases between them. CDR1 is SNHLY and CDR2 is FYNNEI in the germline V gene. The CDR3 has 13 amino acids. The CDR3 reads CASSGGERQPQHF. CDR3 bases: TGTGCCAGCAGTGGGGGGGAGCGTCAGCCCCAGCATTTT.

The chain links TRBV6-1 to TRBJ2-3; no clear D gene. The V end lost 2 bases, the J end lost 1 base, and 4 bases lay between the germline ends. The CDR3 spans 13 residues. Germline values: CDR1 MNHNS, CDR2 SASEGT. CDR3 in amino acids: CASSEQGTDTQYF. In DNA form, the CDR3 reads TGTGCCAGCAGTGAACAAGGCACAGATACGCAGTATTTT.

This chain joins TRBV5-5 and TRBJ2-2, with D perhaps matching TRBD1 (5 bases). The CDR3 consists of 13 residues. Between the trimmed V and J ends, which lost 2 bases and 6 bases, there was a span of 8 bases. Germline V lookup: CDR1 SGHKS, CDR2 YYEKEE (reference sequence). The CDR3 sequence: CASSFGASGELFF. Written as DNA, the CDR3 is TGTGCCAGCAGCTTTGGGGCCTCCGGGGAGCTGTTTTTT.

The chain has TRBV30 and TRBJ2-2, with no clear D. Trimming left V 4 bases short and J 2 bases short, with 5 bases between. Germline-derived CDR1 and CDR2 are GTSNPN and SVGIG (reference sequence). This CDR3 contains 12 residues. The CDR3 sequence is CAWNENTGELFF. The CDR3 DNA reads as TGTGCCTGGAACGAAAACACCGGGGAGCTGTTTTTT.

The J gene is TRBJ1-6, the V gene TRBV19; 8 bases are a match to TRBD1. In germline, CDR1 is LNHDA, CDR2 SQIVND (reference sequence). The V segment lost 3 bases and the J segment 5 bases; nucleotides outside the gene matches: 3. This CDR3 contains 15 residues. CDR3 sequence (DNA): TGTGCCAGTAGTATTATGGACAGGGATAATTCACCCCTCCACTTT. Translated, it gives CASSIMDRDNSPLHF.

This chain uses TRBV3-1 (or the pseudogene TRBV3-2) with TRBJ2-1, with TRBD2 matching 10 bases. The CDR3 runs to 15 residues. Germline assignment: CDR1 LGHDT and CDR2 YNNKEL (reference sequence). J was trimmed by 9 bases and V by 4 bases; bases with no gene match: 9. The CDR3 DNA reads TGTGCCAGCAGCCTAAGAGCGGGGGGGCCGGGTGAGCAGTTCTTC. Its protein is CASSLRAGGPGEQFF.

V gene TRBV27 combines with J gene TRBJ1-6; D possibly corresponds to TRBD1 (5 bases). Trimming removed 0 bases at V and 7 bases at J, with 10 bases between. Germline values: CDR1 MNHEY, CDR2 SMNVEV (reference sequence). The CDR3 covers 15 residues. CDR3 sequence: CASSLSGTGNSPLHF. The CDR3 bases are TGTGCCAGCAGTTTATCCGGGACGGGGAATTCACCCCTCCACTTT.

The V and J genes are TRBV11-3 and TRBJ1-1; D unclear. The germline V gene encodes CDR1 SGHNT and CDR2 YENEEA. With 5 bases removed from V and 2 bases from J, the gap between germline ends came to 9 bases. There are 13 residues in the CDR3. CDR3 protein: CASSRNTNTEAFF. CDR3 in DNA: TGTGCCAGCAGCCGTAATACCAACACTGAAGCTTTCTTT.

The V and J genes are TRBV6-1 and TRBJ1-1; D may be TRBD1 (6 bases). The CDR3 totals 15 residues. Per the germline V gene, CDR1 is MNHNS and CDR2 is SASEGT. With 0 bases removed from V and 1 base from J, the gap between germline ends came to 9 bases. CDR3 sequence: CASSEALDRNTEAFF. CDR3 sequence (DNA): TGTGCCAGCAGTGAAGCCCTGGACAGGAACACTGAAGCTTTCTTT.

The chain uses TRBV19 and TRBJ1-1; D not resolved. CDR1 is LNHDA, CDR2 SQIVND, per germline (reference sequence). Trimming cost V 1 base and J 4 bases, with 10 bases left between them. This CDR3 has 14 residues. CDR3 DNA sequence: TGTGCCAGTAGTATAGGGTTGGGCAGCACTGAAGCTTTCTTT. Its translation is CASSIGLGSTEAFF.

The chain is built from TRBV15 and TRBJ1-6; D is uncertain. The CDR3 runs to 13 residues. CDR1 and CDR2 from the germline V gene are LNHNV and YYDKDF (reference sequence). The V end lost 4 bases, the J end lost 9 bases, and 10 bases lay between the germline ends. The CDR3 region is CATSTTTPSPLHF. The CDR3 DNA sequence: TGTGCCACCAGCACGACAACTCCTTCACCCCTCCACTTT.

Points on this clone: A junction boundary mismatches the germline segment, possibly from a read error. The J gene is TRBJ2-3, the V gene TRBV29-1; D is perhaps TRBD1 or TRBD2 (5 bases each). Per germline, CDR1 SQVTM and CDR2 ANQGSEA. The CDR3 has 12 residues. CDR3 DNA sequence: TGCAGCGTAGAAGGGGCGGGCGATACGCAGTATTTT. Translated, it gives CSVEGAGDTQYF.

V gene TRBV7-2 combines with J gene TRBJ2-5; 8 bases match TRBD2. J lost 1 base, V lost 5 bases, and 9 bases had no gene match. Germline V lookup: CDR1 SGHTA, CDR2 FQGNSA. The CDR3 is 16 residues long. CDR3 DNA sequence: TGTGCCAGCAGCAAACTGGCGGGGGGCCTCCAAGAGACCCAGTACTTC. Residues: CASSKLAGGLQETQYF.

J is TRBJ1-3 and V is TRBV7-8, with unresolved D. The CDR3 has 12 residues. Between the trimmed V and J ends, which lost 5 bases and 4 bases, there was a span of 6 bases. Germline CDR1 is SGHVS and CDR2 is FQNEAQ. The CDR3 loop reads CASSVEGNTIYF. CDR3 coding DNA: TGTGCCAGCAGCGTCGAAGGAAACACCATATATTTT.

The chain is built from TRBV15 and TRBJ1-4, with no clear D. Trimming stripped 0 bases from V and 8 bases from J, with 10 bases between. Germline V lookup: CDR1 LNHNV, CDR2 YYDKDF (reference sequence). The CDR3 is 14 amino acids. The CDR3 coding sequence is TGTGCCACCAGCAGAGATCGGGTAGGAGAAAAACTGTTTTTT. Its translation: CATSRDRVGEKLFF.

V and J are TRBV6-1 and TRBJ1-5, with a weak D call TRBD1 (6 bases). This CDR3 has 15 amino acids. Germline V gives CDR1 MNHNS, CDR2 SASEGT. Trimming took 0 bases from V and 6 from J, leaving 12 bases between them. The CDR3 nucleotides are TGTGCCAGCAGTGAAGCGAGAGGGGGTCGTCAGCCCCAGCATTTT. Translated: CASSEARGGRQPQHF.

The genes are TRBV19 and TRBJ1-2, with a possible D match to TRBD1 (5 bases). V was clipped by 5 bases and J by 4 bases, with 17 bases between them. Germline lookup yields CDR1 LNHDA and CDR2 SQIVND (reference sequence). CDR3 length: 15 residues. The CDR3 sequence: CASSPRQTTAYGYTF. As DNA, the CDR3 is TGTGCCAGTAGTCCCCGACAGACTACTGCCTATGGCTACACCTTC. Variable domain in full (rest from reference TRBV19 and TRBJ1-2): DGGITQSPKYLFRKEGQNVTLSCEQNLNHDAMYWYRQDPGQGLRLIYYSQIVNDFQKGDIAEGYSVSREKKESFPLTVTSAQKNPTAFYLCASSPRQTTAYGYTFGSGTRLTVV.

This chain uses TRBV28 with TRBJ1-5, with no clear D. This CDR3 has 15 residues. Deletions cut 3 bases from V and 1 base from J, with 10 bases between. Germline assignment: CDR1 MDHEN and CDR2 SYDVKM. For the CDR3, the DNA is TGTGCCAGCAGTTTCATCCCACGAAGCAATCAGCCCCAGCATTTT. Translation gives CASSFIPRSNQPQHF.

The chain has TRBV4-3 and TRBJ2-7; D may be TRBD1 or TRBD2 (5 bases each). Germline CDR1 reads LGHNA; CDR2 reads YSLEER. The CDR3 is made up of 13 amino acids. V dropped 1 base and J dropped 4 bases, with 8 bases sitting between them. In DNA, the CDR3 is TGCGCCAGCAGCCAAGGAGGGGATTACGAGCAGTACTTC. Its translation is CASSQGGDYEQYF.

The chain couples TRBV7-3 to TRBJ2-1; a weak D match, TRBD2 (5 bases). From germline, CDR1 is SGHTA and CDR2 FQGTGA. The germline V and J ends were trimmed by 0 bases and 4 bases, with 7 bases remaining between them. The CDR3 runs to 14 residues. DNA for the CDR3: TGTGCCAGCAGCTTAACGCCGGGGTACAATGAGCAGTTCTTC. Translating gives CASSLTPGYNEQFF.

Here the CDR3 reads CSATPNYEQYF. CDR3 DNA: TGCAGTGCCACCCCGAACTACGAGCAGTACTTC. This chain links TRBV20-1 with TRBJ2-7; D ambiguous. The V end was cut by 6 bases, the J end by 3 bases, with 9 bases between. This CDR3 has 11 amino acids. The germline V gene has CDR1 DFQATT and CDR2 SNEGSKA (reference sequence).

The sample holds one count of this clone. The V call is TRBV2, the J call TRBJ1-3; a weak D match, TRBD1 (5 bases). CDR1 and CDR2 from the germline V gene are SNHLY and FYNNEI. Trimming took 7 bases from V and 0 from J, leaving 16 bases between them. The CDR3 runs to 16 residues. CDR3 nucleotide sequence: TGTGCCAGCACTTTTAGGGGCATCGGCTCTGGAAACACCATATATTTT. Translated: CASTFRGIGSGNTIYF.

The chain uses TRBV10-3 and TRBJ2-7, with a weak D call TRBD2 (6 bases). Germline V gene data show CDR1 as ENHRY and CDR2 as SYGVKD. V lost 4 bases, J lost 0 bases, and 10 bases lay in between. The CDR3 covers 14 residues. CDR3 bases: TGTGCCATCAGTGCGGAGGGACTCTCCTACGAGCAGTACTTC. Protein sequence: CAISAEGLSYEQYF.